This TCR beta chain was observed in a study of blood T cells in healthy people across ages. Broader study findings: Both higher diversity and more naive CD4+ cells marked long-lived donors when set against aged donors.

Combining a sample-barcoded 5' primer with a J-beta primer mix, a second PCR ran for roughly 7 to 11 cycles. TCRdb analysed the 5' RACE reads with MiXCR anew, one entry per CDR3 protein. The sample includes about 2 million distinct CDR3 sequences, around half of them seen just once. Germline CDR1 DFQATT, CDR2 SNEGSKA (reference sequence). The CDR3 runs to 14 residues. Worth noting for this clonotype: Its antigen is currently unknown.

Material for sequencing was blood. The receptor comes from a woman aged 40 to 50 in good health. The V and J genes are TRBV20-1 and TRBJ2-1; 7 positions match TRBD2. The CDR3 DNA follows: TGCGGTGTTCACGCCGGGAGCGGGGACAATGAGCAGTTCTTC. This sequence encodes CGVHAGSGDNEQFF.